The clone carrying this T cell receptor (beta chain) was seen ten or more times. As yet, its antigen is unknown. The data derive from a study of identical twins. The study, taken as a whole, reports: The authors drew conclusions from cross-sectional statistical analysis rather than following the same donors. Those out-of-frame alpha sequences shared by twins showed an excess of low generation probability.

TCRdb independently ran MiXCR on the 5' RACE reads; one entry per CDR3 protein. The table shows 250,000 to 300,000 distinct CDR3 sequences, with roughly 8% occurring only once. Another study also made use of these data, one on yellow fever vaccine responses in identical twins.

The receptor's source is a woman between 18 and 30 years old in good health. The material sequenced was CD8+ T cells sorted from blood.

The CDR3 loop reads CSARNLQGDNQPQHF. Written as DNA, the CDR3 is TGCAGTGCTAGAAACTTACAGGGTGACAATCAGCCCCAGCATTTT. The chain combines TRBV20-1 with TRBJ1-5; D might be TRBD1 (6 bases). Germline CDR1 DFQATT, CDR2 SNEGSKA (reference sequence). Trimming removed 2 bases at V and 3 bases at J, with 14 bases between. CDR3 length: 15 amino acids.